This T cell receptor (beta chain) comes out of a study of blood T cell repertoires in COVID-19. The overall study: Italy, Spain and the United States were the sources of the convalescent and acute COVID-19 samples. PBMCs, B-cell-depleted T cells, or T cells provided the cDNA or gDNA that made up the material.

The CDR3 totals 15 residues. With V trimmed by 3 bases and J by 5 bases, 8 bases remained unmatched. The V gene's germline CDR1 is LGHNA and CDR2 YSLEER. Original data processing: For nucleated cells, counts were estimated from reference gene primer amplification. Here immunoSEQ multiplex PCR was the method, and the copy in TCRdb shows in-frame clones only, minus some. The DNA gave D and trimming, while V, J and clone size come from that table. The top ten hold roughly 5% of the sample, which has 200,000 to 250,000 clones, roughly 80% seen once. Material: peripheral blood. This sequence was found in a human donor in a cohort sampled during active COVID-19. The J gene is TRBJ2-5, the V gene TRBV4-3; TRBD1 matches at 8 bases. CDR3 DNA sequence: TGCGCCAGCAGCCAGTCCGGACAGGGTTACGAGACCCAGTACTTC. It encodes CASSQSGQGYETQYF.